A selection of T cell receptor beta chains follows, all from one sample in a study of cytomegalovirus exposure and HLA in healthy donors. The table came from immunoSEQ multiplex PCR; TCRdb's copy has only in-frame clones and leaves some out. The repertoire consists of around 200,000 clones, with around 83% occurring once and the leading ten covering more than 8.5%. Sequences were obtained from PBMCs. Receptors originate from a woman aged 45-65 years in good health and CMV-seropositive. CDR3s include the opening cysteine and the closing phenylalanine or tryptophan. D genes are given only for firm matches. Some rows have no size entry. The others give once, few or many, or a class for an expanded clone.

J gene | clone size | D gene | V gene | CDR3 protein | CDR3 DNA
TRBJ1-2 | few | . | TRBV27 | CASSLSPVSPYGYTF | TGTGCCAGCAGTTTATCACCGGTCTCCCCCTATGGCTACACCTTC
TRBJ1-2 | . | TRBD1 | TRBV6-1 | CASRTGSKGYTF | TGTGCCAGCAGGACAGGGAGTAAAGGCTACACCTTC
TRBJ2-7 | . | TRBD1 | TRBV30 | CAGKRRTGPYEQYF | TGTGCCGGTAAGCGGAGGACAGGTCCCTACGAGCAGTACTTC
TRBJ1-6 | few | TRBD1 | TRBV27 | CASSLGQHSPLHF | TGTGCCAGCAGTTTGGGACAGCACTCACCCCTCCACTTT
TRBJ1-2 | . | TRBD1 | TRBV19 | CASTEGTGRRGYTF | TGTGCCAGTACCGAAGGGACAGGGCGGAGGGGCTACACCTTC
TRBJ2-6 | . | . | TRBV7-6 | CASSLGGRSGANVLTF | TGTGCCAGCAGCTTAGGCGGCCGGTCTGGGGCCAACGTCCTGACTTTC
TRBJ2-3 | . | TRBD1 | TRBV5-4 | CASSSTGRSTDTQYF | TGTGCCAGCAGCTCGACAGGGCGAAGCACAGATACGCAGTATTTT
TRBJ2-3 | . | . | TRBV30 | CASGVRGVGTDTQYF | TGTGCCTCGGGAGTTCGGGGCGTGGGCACAGATACGCAGTATTTT
TRBJ2-1 | . | TRBD2 | TRBV6-1 | CASSELRTSLQFF | TGTGCCAGCAGTGAATTACGGACTAGTTTGCAGTTCTTC
TRBJ1-1 | few | . | TRBV27 | CASSPTVLAVRAFF | TGTGCCAGCAGTCCCACTGTCTTGGCGGTCAGAGCTTTCTTT
TRBJ1-1 | . | . | TRBV5-1 | CASSFGRGQVEAFF | TGCGCCAGCAGCTTCGGGCGGGGTCAGGTTGAAGCTTTCTTT
TRBJ2-1 | . | TRBD2 | TRBV5-1 | CASSARTSGGAGEQFF | TGCGCCAGCAGCGCGAGGACTAGCGGGGGGGCCGGGGAGCAGTTCTTC
TRBJ1-4 | . | . | TRBV15 | CATSRGFTGEKLFF | TGTGCCACCAGCAGAGGGTTTACGGGTGAAAAACTGTTTTTT
TRBJ1-4 | once | . | TRBV30 | CAWSPRQGFFANEKLFF | TGTGCCTGGAGTCCCCGGCAGGGTTTTTTTGCTAATGAAAAACTGTTTTTT
TRBJ2-1 | few | . | TRBV7-6 | CASSLVGGDYYNEQFF | TGTGCCAGCAGCTTAGTCGGCGGGGATTACTACAATGAGCAGTTCTTC
TRBJ1-1 | . | TRBD1 | TRBV5-1 | CASSGRDSGLNTEAFF | TGCGCCAGCAGCGGGCGGGACAGCGGACTGAACACTGAAGCTTTCTTT
TRBJ2-1 | . | . | TRBV5-1 | CASSPGSYNEQFF | TGCGCCAGCAGTCCGGGATCCTACAATGAGCAGTTCTTC
TRBJ1-1 | . | . | TRBV29-1 | CSVGGGNTEAFF | TGCAGCGTGGGAGGGGGGAACACTGAAGCTTTCTTT
TRBJ1-1 | . | TRBD1 | TRBV2 | CASSEFTGAVLNTEAFF | TGTGCCAGCAGTGAATTTACAGGGGCGGTACTGAACACTGAAGCTTTCTTT
TRBJ1-2 | . | TRBD1 | TRBV6-5 | CASSSPARGLWDGYTF | TGTGCCAGCAGTTCACCCGCGAGGGGGCTTTGGGATGGCTACACCTTC
TRBJ2-3 | . | . | TRBV7-9 | CAGEAGSTDTQYF | TGTGCCGGGGAGGCAGGGAGCACAGATACGCAGTATTTT
TRBJ2-7 | few | . | TRBV4-1 | CASSQVEAAYEQYF | TGCGCCAGCAGCCAAGTTGAGGCTGCCTACGAGCAGTACTTC
TRBJ2-3 | . | TRBD2 | TRBV5-4 | CASSQGLSTDTQYF | TGTGCCAGCAGCCAGGGACTAAGCACAGATACGCAGTATTTT
TRBJ1-5 | . | TRBD1 | TRBV7-8 | CASSDNRGRNQPQHF | TGTGCCAGCAGCGATAACAGGGGACGCAATCAGCCCCAGCATTTT
TRBJ2-1 | once | TRBD2 | TRBV9 | CASSVDSGGLTNSYNEQFF | TGTGCCAGCAGCGTAGATAGCGGGGGGCTTACTAACTCCTACAATGAGCAGTTCTTC
TRBJ2-7 | . | TRBD1 | TRBV5-1 | CASSRQGYEQYF | TGCGCCAGCAGCCGACAGGGCTACGAGCAGTACTTC
TRBJ2-3 | . | TRBD2 | TRBV9 | CASSGLRGGGTDTQYF | TGTGCCAGCAGCGGATTACGCGGGGGGGGGACAGATACGCAGTATTTT